This T cell receptor (beta chain) was sequenced for a study of early T cells in non-severe SARS-CoV-2 infection listed by TCRdb under 2021. Broadly, across the study: Bulk RNA from unsorted whole blood was used for TCR sequencing, so alpha and beta chains could not be paired.

The protocol used for the library was 5' RACE. Sequencing used a NextSeq 500. The TCR library protocol attached unique molecular identifiers to individual cDNA molecules to correct for sequencing error and PCR bias. Both TCR alpha and beta chains were sequenced, and tight co-correlation was observed between alpha and beta sequence abundances in each sample. The paper's processing steps were these. Decombinator V4 was used to perform V gene, J gene and CDR3 annotation of TCR sequences. Expanded TCRs were defined as changing significantly between any two time points under a Poisson model with p below 0.0001. TCR abundances were normalised to the total number of TCRs sequenced per sample and expressed as counts per million. TRAV1-2 paired with TRAJ12, TRAJ20 or TRAJ33 defined MAIT TCRs, while TRAV10 paired with TRAJ18 defined iNKT TCRs. VDJdb, accessed on 1 November 2021, was searched for TCRs annotated for CMV, EBV and SARS-CoV-2, and TCRs annotated for more than one antigen were excluded. The raw public data were reprocessed by TCRdb itself: fastp quality trimming at Q25, MiXCR clonotype calling, in-frame beta chains only. Each entry is one CDR3 protein sequence, shown with its most common DNA and genes. Here the V and J calls rest on TCRdb's processing, not on the authors' analysis. Here the sample has roughly 75,000 distinct CDR3 sequences; around 12% occur a single time. The ten largest clones represent approximately 3.6% of the sample.

A note on this clonotype: What this receptor recognizes is not known. No quality values exist for individual bases; no much larger clone is one base distant.

Trimming removed 6 bases from V and 0 bases from J, leaving 14 bases between the germline ends. Based on the germline V gene (reference sequence), the CDR1 and CDR2 sequences are MNHEY and SMNVEV. Reading from cysteine to phenylalanine, the CDR3 counts 15 amino acids. CDR3 DNA is the only sequence kept; it has 45 bases, read in frame from the first base. The paper as a whole reports these results and caveats: VDJdb matching was skewed toward anti-spike CD8 responses, so virus-specific expansions were likely underestimated and private and CD4 specificities were missed.

The study was a case-control design nested within a healthcare worker cohort in London, UK, with weekly nasopharyngeal swab PCR tests and blood sampling. Healthcare workers were enrolled in the week of the UK lockdown, from 23 to 31 March 2020, and were followed every week for up to roughly 16 weeks. Sequences were obtained from whole blood. Recombination linked TRBV27 to TRBJ1-1; the D region possibly corresponds to TRBD1 (5 bases align). The receptor's source is an adult who was a healthcare worker with PCR-confirmed SARS-CoV-2 infection or an uninfected control (not recorded which). The sequence in DNA is TGTGCCAGCAGCGACAGCGTATACATGAACACTGAAGCTTTCTTT. Protein translation: CASSDSVYMNTEAFF.